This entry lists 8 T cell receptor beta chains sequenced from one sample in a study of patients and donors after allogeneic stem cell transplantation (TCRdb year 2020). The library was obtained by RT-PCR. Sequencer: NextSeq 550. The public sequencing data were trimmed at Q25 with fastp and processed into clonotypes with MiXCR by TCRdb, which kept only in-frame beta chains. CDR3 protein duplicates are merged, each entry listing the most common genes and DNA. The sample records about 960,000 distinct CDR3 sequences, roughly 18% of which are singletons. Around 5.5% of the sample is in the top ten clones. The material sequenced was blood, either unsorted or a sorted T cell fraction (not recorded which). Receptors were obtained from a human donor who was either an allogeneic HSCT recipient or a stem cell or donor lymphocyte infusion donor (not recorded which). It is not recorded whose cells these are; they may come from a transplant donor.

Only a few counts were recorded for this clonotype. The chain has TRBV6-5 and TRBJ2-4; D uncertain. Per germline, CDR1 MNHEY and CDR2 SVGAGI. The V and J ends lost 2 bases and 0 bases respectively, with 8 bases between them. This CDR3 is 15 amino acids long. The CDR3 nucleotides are TGTGCCAGCAGTTACCAGGATTTAGCCAAAAACATTCAGTACTTC. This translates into CASSYQDLAKNIQYF.

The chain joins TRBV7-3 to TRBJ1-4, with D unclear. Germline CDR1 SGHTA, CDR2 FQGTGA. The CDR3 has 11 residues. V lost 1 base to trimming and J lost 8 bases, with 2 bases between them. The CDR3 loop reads CASSLKEKLFF. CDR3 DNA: TGTGCCAGCAGCTTAAAGGAAAAACTGTTTTTT. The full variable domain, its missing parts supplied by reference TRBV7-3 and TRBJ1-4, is GAGVSQTPSNKVTEKGKYVELRCDPISGHTALYWYRQSLGQGPEFLIYFQGTGAADDSGLPNDRFFAVRPEGSVSTLKIQRTERGDSAVYLCASSLKEKLFFGSGTQLSVL.

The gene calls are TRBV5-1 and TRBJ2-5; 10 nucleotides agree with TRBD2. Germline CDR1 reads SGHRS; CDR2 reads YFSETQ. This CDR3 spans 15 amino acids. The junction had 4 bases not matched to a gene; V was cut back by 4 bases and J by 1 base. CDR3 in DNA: TGCGCCAGCAGCCCCGTAGCGGGGGGCCAAGAGACCCAGTACTTC. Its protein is CASSPVAGGQETQYF.

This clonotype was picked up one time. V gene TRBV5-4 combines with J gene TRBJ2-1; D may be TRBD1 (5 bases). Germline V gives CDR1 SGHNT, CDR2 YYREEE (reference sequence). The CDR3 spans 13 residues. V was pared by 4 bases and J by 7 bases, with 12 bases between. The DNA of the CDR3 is TGTGCCAGCAGCCCAGGACGGACAAATGAGCAGTTCTTC. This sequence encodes CASSPGRTNEQFF. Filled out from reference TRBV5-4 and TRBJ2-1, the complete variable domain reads ETGVTQSPTHLIKTRGQQVTLRCSSQSGHNTVSWYQQALGQGPQFIFQYYREEENGRGNFPPRFSGLQFPNYSSELNVNALELDDSALYLCASSPGRTNEQFFGPGTRLTVL.

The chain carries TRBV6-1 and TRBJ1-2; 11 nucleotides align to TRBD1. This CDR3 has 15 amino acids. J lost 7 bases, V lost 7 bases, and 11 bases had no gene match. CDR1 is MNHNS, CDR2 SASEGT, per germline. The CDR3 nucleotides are TGTGCCAGCAAGGGAAGGGGACAGGGGGTGAGTGGCTACACCTTC. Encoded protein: CASKGRGQGVSGYTF.

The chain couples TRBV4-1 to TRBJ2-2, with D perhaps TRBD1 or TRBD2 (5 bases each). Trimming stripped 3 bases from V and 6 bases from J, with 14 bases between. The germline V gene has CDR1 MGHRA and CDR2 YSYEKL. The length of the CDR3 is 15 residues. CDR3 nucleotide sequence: TGCGCCAGCAGCCACCTGACAGTTAGCGCCGGGGAGCTGTTTTTT. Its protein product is CASSHLTVSAGELFF.

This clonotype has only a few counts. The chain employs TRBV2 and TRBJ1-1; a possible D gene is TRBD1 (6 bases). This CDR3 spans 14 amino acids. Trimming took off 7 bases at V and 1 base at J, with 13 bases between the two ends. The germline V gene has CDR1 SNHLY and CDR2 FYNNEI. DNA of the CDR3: TGTGCCAGCATTCACAGGGTCCGGAACACTGAAGCTTTCTTT. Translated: CASIHRVRNTEAFF.

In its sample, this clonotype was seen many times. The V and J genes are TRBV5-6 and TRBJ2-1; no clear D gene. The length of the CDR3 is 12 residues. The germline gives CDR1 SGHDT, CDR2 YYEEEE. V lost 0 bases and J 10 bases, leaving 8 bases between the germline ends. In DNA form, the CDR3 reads TGTGCCAGCAGCTTGGATCCCAAGGAGCAGTTCTTC. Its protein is CASSLDPKEQFF.